These T cell receptor beta chains were read from a single sample in a study of shared clonotypes between healthy human individuals. Sequencing was performed with immunoSEQ multiplex PCR; in TCRdb, only in-frame clones are kept and a portion is missing. The repertoire holds 2 million to 2.5 million clones, with around 95% as singletons. Sequenced input: naive CD4+ T cells sorted from blood. Every receptor here comes from a man younger than 30 in good health. CDR3s include the opening cysteine and the closing phenylalanine or tryptophan. A D gene is named only where the DNA matches it firmly. Clone size, where shown, is once, few, many, or a class for clones that have expanded.

clone_size	j_call	v_call	d_call	cdr3_nt	cdr3_aa
.	TRBJ1-2	TRBV9	.	TGTGCCAGCAGCTCAGGCAACCTCAACTATGGCTACACCTTC	CASSSGNLNYGYTF
.	TRBJ2-3	TRBV29-1	.	TGCAGCGTTGAGGTGCTAGATACGCAGTATTTT	CSVEVLDTQYF
.	TRBJ2-7	TRBV25-1	.	TGTGCCAGCAGTGAAGGGGGCGAGCAGTACTTC	CASSEGGEQYF
.	TRBJ2-7	TRBV6-6	TRBD1	TGTGCCAGCACCACAGGGGCTTTCTCCTACGAGCAGTACTTC	CASTTGAFSYEQYF
once	TRBJ2-3	TRBV7-9	.	TGTGCCAGCAGCTTAGACGTAAGCACTAGCACAGATACGCAGTATTTT	CASSLDVSTSTDTQYF
.	TRBJ2-5	TRBV6-1	.	TGTGCCAGCAGCCCGACCGGCCAAGAGACCCAGTACTTC	CASSPTGQETQYF
.	TRBJ2-3	TRBV9	TRBD1	TGTGCCAGCAGCGTAGGACAGGGTTTAACAGATACGCAGTATTTT	CASSVGQGLTDTQYF
.	TRBJ2-2	TRBV6-1	TRBD2	TGTGCCAGCAGTGGGACTAGCGGGAGAGCGGGGACCGGGGAGCTGTTTTTT	CASSGTSGRAGTGELFF
.	TRBJ2-3	TRBV5-1	.	TGCGCCAGCAGCTTGGGTAACAGGGAGGCAGATACGCAGTATTTT	CASSLGNREADTQYF
.	TRBJ2-7	TRBV15	.	TGTGCCACCAGCAGTCCGGGACTCAGCTACGAGCAGTACTTC	CATSSPGLSYEQYF
.	TRBJ1-2	TRBV5-4	TRBD1	TGTGCCAGCAGCCTTACAGGGGGCAGCTATGGCTACACCTTC	CASSLTGGSYGYTF
.	TRBJ2-3	TRBV6-6	.	TGTGCCAGCAGAACTACAGATACGCAGTATTTT	CASRTTDTQYF
once	TRBJ2-2	TRBV28	TRBD1	TGTGCCAGCACTTTGAGAGACAGGGCCCCCGGGGAGCTGTTTTTT	CASTLRDRAPGELFF
.	TRBJ2-7	TRBV6-1	.	TGTGCCAGCAGTGAAGCGGCAGCAGCCTACGAGCAGTACTTC	CASSEAAAAYEQYF
.	TRBJ2-3	TRBV10-3	.	TGTGCCATCAGTGGAGCCGGGACCCTTATTTCCCCTGGAGATACGCAGTATTTT	CAISGAGTLISPGDTQYF
.	TRBJ1-4	TRBV27	.	TGTGCCAGCAGTTTAAGGACAACTAATGAAAAACTGTTTTTT	CASSLRTTNEKLFF
.	TRBJ2-7	TRBV18	.	TGTGCCAGCTCACCTAACCAATCGGGGTACGAGCAGTACTTC	CASSPNQSGYEQYF
.	TRBJ1-2	TRBV18	.	TGTGCCAGCTCACCACTTGGACAGTCGGGTTATGGCTACACCTTC	CASSPLGQSGYGYTF
.	TRBJ2-5	TRBV5-4	TRBD2	TGTGCCAGCAGCTGGACTAGCGGGAGGGCGGTGGAGACCCAGTACTTC	CASSWTSGRAVETQYF
once	TRBJ2-1	TRBV18	TRBD1	TGTGCCAGCTCACCACCGCTCAGGGGGAGTAATGAGCAGTTCTTC	CASSPPLRGSNEQFF
.	TRBJ2-5	TRBV28	TRBD2	TGTGCCAGCAGTAAGCCGGGACTAAAGCAAGAGACCCAGTACTTC	CASSKPGLKQETQYF
.	TRBJ2-3	TRBV6-1	TRBD1	TGTGCCAGCAGTGTGGGCAGGGGGATAGATACGCAGTATTTT	CASSVGRGIDTQYF
.	TRBJ2-5	TRBV5-1	TRBD2	TGCGCCAGCAGCTTGGATCCGGGACTAGCGGGCCTCCAAGAGACCCAGTACTTC	CASSLDPGLAGLQETQYF
.	TRBJ1-2	TRBV7-2	.	TGTGCCAGCAGCCTCGGTGAGGGGATTGGCTACACCTTC	CASSLGEGIGYTF
.	TRBJ1-2	TRBV2	.	TGTGCCAGCAGTCCGGAGTATGGCTACACCTTC	CASSPEYGYTF
.	TRBJ1-3	TRBV4-1	.	TGCGCCAGCCTATCTGGAAACACCATATATTTT	CASLSGNTIYF
.	TRBJ1-3	TRBV2	TRBD1	TGTGCCAGCAGCCGGGACAGCTCTGGAAACACCATATATTTT	CASSRDSSGNTIYF
.	TRBJ1-1	TRBV19	.	TGTGCCAGTAGCAGGACGTCTGAAGCTTTCTTT	CASSRTSEAFF
.	TRBJ2-7	TRBV9	TRBD1	TGTGCCAGCAGCGTAGAGAGACAGGGGCCCTACGAGCAGTACTTC	CASSVERQGPYEQYF
.	TRBJ2-7	TRBV7-8	TRBD1	TGTGCCAGCAGCTTAGAGGGACAGGGCTCCTACGAGCAGTACTTC	CASSLEGQGSYEQYF
.	TRBJ2-2	TRBV6-1	.	TGTGCCAGCAGCCCCGGGTCCAGGGGCGGCGGGGAGCTGTTTTTT	CASSPGSRGGGELFF
.	TRBJ1-1	TRBV10-3	.	TGTGCCATCAGACGACTGGAGAACACTGAAGCTTTCTTT	CAIRRLENTEAFF
.	TRBJ1-4	TRBV6-1	TRBD1	TGTGCCAGCAGTGATCGACAGGGAAGTGAAAAACTGTTTTTT	CASSDRQGSEKLFF
.	TRBJ2-7	TRBV30	.	TGTGCCTGGACTGACGGCCTCTCCTACGAGCAGTACTTC	CAWTDGLSYEQYF
.	TRBJ1-1	TRBV7-2	.	TGTGCCAGCAGCTTCATCCCCGGGGGGCTGGGAACTGAAGCTTTCTTT	CASSFIPGGLGTEAFF
.	TRBJ1-2	TRBV19	.	TGTGCCAGTAGACGGAGGGGTCTACAATATGGCTACACCTTC	CASRRRGLQYGYTF
.	TRBJ1-1	TRBV30	.	TGTGCCTGGAGTGGCACGTTGAACACTGAAGCTTTCTTT	CAWSGTLNTEAFF
.	TRBJ1-1	TRBV5-4	.	TGTGCCAGCAGCTTGGCCTGGCAGGGGAACACTGAAGCTTTCTTT	CASSLAWQGNTEAFF
.	TRBJ2-7	TRBV7-6	.	TGTGCCAGCAGTTCCAGCGCAAGGGTCTACGAGCAGTACTTC	CASSSSARVYEQYF
.	TRBJ2-1	TRBV7-3	.	TGTGCCAGCAGCTCCAATCTGGGAACCGATGAGCAGTTCTTC	CASSSNLGTDEQFF
.	TRBJ2-7	TRBV4-1	.	TGCGCCAGCAGCCAAGGAGAACTGGGCCCCTACGAGCAGTACTTC	CASSQGELGPYEQYF
.	TRBJ1-5	TRBV18	.	TGTGCCAGCTCACCTGGGCAATCACCTCAGCCCCAGCATTTT	CASSPGQSPQPQHF
.	TRBJ1-2	TRBV2	TRBD1	TGTGCCAGCAACGACAGGGGAGGTGGCTACACCTTC	CASNDRGGGYTF
.	TRBJ2-1	TRBV7-9	TRBD1	TGTGCCAGCAGTCCAAGGACAGGCAAGCAGTTCTTC	CASSPRTGKQFF
.	TRBJ2-7	TRBV6-4	TRBD1	TGTGCCAGCAGTGACCCCCCCAGACAGGGAGCCTACGAGCAGTACTTC	CASSDPPRQGAYEQYF
once	TRBJ1-2	TRBV5-1	.	TGCGCCAGCAGCTTGGAGGAGGGATACATATATGGCTACACCTTC	CASSLEEGYIYGYTF